This T cell receptor beta chain was recovered during a study of blood T cells in healthy people across ages. Looking at the study overall: About one barcoded beta molecule per two T cells came from capture by template switching. Study-wide findings and caveats: Long-lived donors had more naive CD4+ cells and higher diversity than aged donors. Unsorted PBMCs prevented conclusive naive versus antigen-experienced comparison.

Trimming took 5 bases from V and 3 from J; bases not matched to a gene: 11. Germline V CDR1 and CDR2: MNHEY, SVGEGT. There are 16 residues in the CDR3. Comment on this clonotype: Its antigen is unknown.

Primers used in a second PCR of about 6 to 11 cycles were a sample-barcoded 5' primer and a J-beta primer mix. TCRdb re-analysed the 5' RACE reads in MiXCR, keeping a single row per CDR3 protein. The repertoire consists of around 1.5 million distinct CDR3 sequences, with approximately 60% occurring once and the leading ten covering under 8.5%. Investigators took ten milliliters of peripheral blood from every donor. The sequenced material came from blood. This clonotype was sampled from a man aged 18-30 years in good health. The chain has TRBV6-2 or TRBV6-3 and TRBJ2-7; the match to TRBD1 covers 9 bases. Here the CDR3 DNA reads TGTGCCAGCAGTCCTATGGGACAGGGTGTCTTCTACGAGCAGTACTTC. Protein sequence: CASSPMGQGVFYEQYF.